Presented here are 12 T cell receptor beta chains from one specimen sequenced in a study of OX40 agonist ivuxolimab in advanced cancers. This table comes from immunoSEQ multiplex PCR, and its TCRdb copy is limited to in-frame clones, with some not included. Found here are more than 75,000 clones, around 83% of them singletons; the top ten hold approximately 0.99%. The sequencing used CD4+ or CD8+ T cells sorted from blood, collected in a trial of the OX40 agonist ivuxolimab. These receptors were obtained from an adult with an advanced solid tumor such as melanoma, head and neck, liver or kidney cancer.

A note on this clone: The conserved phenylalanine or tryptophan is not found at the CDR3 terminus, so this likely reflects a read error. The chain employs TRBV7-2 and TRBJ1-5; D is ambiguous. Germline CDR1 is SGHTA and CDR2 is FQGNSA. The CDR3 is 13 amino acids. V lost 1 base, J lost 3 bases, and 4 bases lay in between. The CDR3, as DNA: TGTGCCAGCAGCTTAGGCGCCAATCAGCCCCAGCATTTG. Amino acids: CASSLGANQPQHL.

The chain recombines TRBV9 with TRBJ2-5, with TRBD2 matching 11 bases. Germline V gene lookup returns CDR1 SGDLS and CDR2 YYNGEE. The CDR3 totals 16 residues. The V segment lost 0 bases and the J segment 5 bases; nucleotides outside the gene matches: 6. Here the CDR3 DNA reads TGTGCCAGCAGCGTAGCTAGCGGGGGGCCAGGGGAGACCCAGTACTTC. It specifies CASSVASGGPGETQYF.

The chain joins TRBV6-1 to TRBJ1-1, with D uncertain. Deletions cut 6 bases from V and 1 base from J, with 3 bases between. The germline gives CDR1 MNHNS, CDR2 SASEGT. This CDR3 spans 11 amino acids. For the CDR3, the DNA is TGTGCCAGCAGCAAGAACACTGAAGCTTTCTTT. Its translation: CASSKNTEAFF.

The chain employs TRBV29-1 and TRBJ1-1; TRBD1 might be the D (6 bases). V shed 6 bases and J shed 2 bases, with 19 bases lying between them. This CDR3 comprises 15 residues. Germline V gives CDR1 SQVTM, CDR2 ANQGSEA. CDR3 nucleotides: TGCAGCGTCAAAACCGGGGGGACATACAACACTGAAGCTTTCTTT. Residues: CSVKTGGTYNTEAFF.

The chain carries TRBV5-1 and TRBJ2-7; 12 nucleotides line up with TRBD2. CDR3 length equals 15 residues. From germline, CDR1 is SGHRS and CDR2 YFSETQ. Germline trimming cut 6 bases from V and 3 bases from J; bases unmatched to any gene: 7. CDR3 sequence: CASTRSSGGVYEQYF. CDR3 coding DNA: TGCGCCAGCACCAGATCTAGCGGGGGGGTCTACGAGCAGTACTTC. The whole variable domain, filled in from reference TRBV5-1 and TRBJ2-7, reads KAGVTQTPRYLIKTRGQQVTLSCSPISGHRSVSWYQQTPGQGLQFLFEYFSETQRNKGNFPGRFSGRQFSNSRSEMNVSTLELGDSALYLCASTRSSGGVYEQYFGPGTRLTVT.

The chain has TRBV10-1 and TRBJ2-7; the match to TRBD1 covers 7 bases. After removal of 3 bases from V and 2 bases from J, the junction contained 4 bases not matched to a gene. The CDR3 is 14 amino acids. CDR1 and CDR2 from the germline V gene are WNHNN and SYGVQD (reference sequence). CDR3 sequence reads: CASSDRQGPYEQYF. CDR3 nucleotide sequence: TGCGCCAGCAGTGACCGACAGGGCCCCTACGAGCAGTACTTC.

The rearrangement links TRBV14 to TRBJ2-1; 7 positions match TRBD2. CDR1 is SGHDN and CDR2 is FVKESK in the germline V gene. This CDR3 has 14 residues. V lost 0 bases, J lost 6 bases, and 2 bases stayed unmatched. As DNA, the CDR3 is TGTGCCAGCAGCCAAGATAGGACTAGCAATGAGCAGTTCTTC. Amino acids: CASSQDRTSNEQFF.

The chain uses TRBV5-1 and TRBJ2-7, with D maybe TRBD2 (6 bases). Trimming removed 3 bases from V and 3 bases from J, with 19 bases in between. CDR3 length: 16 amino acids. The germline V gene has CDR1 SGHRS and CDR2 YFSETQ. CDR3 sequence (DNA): TGCGCCAGCAGCTCCGGGACTTCTAGGGGATTCTACGAGCAGTACTTC. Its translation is CASSSGTSRGFYEQYF.

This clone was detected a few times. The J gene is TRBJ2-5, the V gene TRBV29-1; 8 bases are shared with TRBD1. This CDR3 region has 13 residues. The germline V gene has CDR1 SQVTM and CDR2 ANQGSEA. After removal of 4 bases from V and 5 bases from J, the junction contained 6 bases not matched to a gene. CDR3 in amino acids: CSVGYWDRETQYF. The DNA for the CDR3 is TGCAGCGTTGGATATTGGGACAGGGAGACCCAGTACTTC.

This CDR3 reads CASRGGFRQFF. The DNA for the CDR3 is TGTGCCAGCAGGGGGGGCTTCAGGCAGTTCTTC. This chain links TRBV25-1 with TRBJ2-1; D tentatively fits TRBD1 or TRBD2 (6 bases each). Germline V gene lookup returns CDR1 MGHDK and CDR2 SYGVNS. V lost 6 bases and J 12 bases, leaving 12 bases between the germline ends. The CDR3 is 11 residues long. Supplemented by reference TRBV25-1 and TRBJ2-1, the full variable domain reads EADIYQTPRYLVIGTGKKITLECSQTMGHDKMYWYQQDPGMELHLIHYSYGVNSTEKGDLSSESTVSRIRTEHFPLTLESARPSHTSQYLCASRGGFRQFFGPGTRLTVL.

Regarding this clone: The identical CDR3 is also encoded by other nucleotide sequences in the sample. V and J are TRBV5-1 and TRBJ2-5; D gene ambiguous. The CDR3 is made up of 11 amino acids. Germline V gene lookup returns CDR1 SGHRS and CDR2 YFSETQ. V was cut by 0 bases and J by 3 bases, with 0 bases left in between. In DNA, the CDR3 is TGCGCCAGCAGCTTGGAAGAGACCCAGTACTTC. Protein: CASSLEETQYF.

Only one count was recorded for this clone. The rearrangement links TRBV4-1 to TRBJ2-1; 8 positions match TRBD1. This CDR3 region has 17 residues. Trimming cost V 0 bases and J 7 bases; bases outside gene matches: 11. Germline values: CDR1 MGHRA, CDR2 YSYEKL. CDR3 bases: TGCGCCAGCAGCCAAGAGCTTACAGGGGGGATATGGAATGAGCAGTTCTTC. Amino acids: CASSQELTGGIWNEQFF.